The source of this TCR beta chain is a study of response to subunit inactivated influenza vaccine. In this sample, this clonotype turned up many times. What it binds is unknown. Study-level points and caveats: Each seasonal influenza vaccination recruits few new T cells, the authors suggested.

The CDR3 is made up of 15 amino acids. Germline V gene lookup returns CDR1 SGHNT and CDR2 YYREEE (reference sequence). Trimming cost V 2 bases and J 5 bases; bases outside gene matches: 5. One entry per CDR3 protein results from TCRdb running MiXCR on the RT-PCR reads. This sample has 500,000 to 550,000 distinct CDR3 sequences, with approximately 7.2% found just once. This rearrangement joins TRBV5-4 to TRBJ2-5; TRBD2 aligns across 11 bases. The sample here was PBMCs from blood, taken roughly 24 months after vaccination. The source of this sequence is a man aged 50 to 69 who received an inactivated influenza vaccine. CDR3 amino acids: CASSLDSGGAETQYF. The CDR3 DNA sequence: TGTGCCAGCAGCTTAGATAGCGGGGGGGCCGAGACCCAGTACTTC. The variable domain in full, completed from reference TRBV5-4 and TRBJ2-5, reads ETGVTQSPTHLIKTRGQQVTLRCSSQSGHNTVSWYQQALGQGPQFIFQYYREEENGRGNFPPRFSGLQFPNYSSELNVNALELDDSALYLCASSLDSGGAETQYFGPGTRLLVL.